These T cell receptor beta chains were read from a single sample in a study of identical twins. TCRdb reprocessed the 5' RACE reads via MiXCR and lists one record per CDR3 protein. The sample holds a few hundred thousand distinct CDR3 sequences, around 9% seen once. The sequencing input was naive T cells sorted from blood. The receptors stem from a woman aged 45 to 65 in good health. Each CDR3 is given with its conserved first and last residue. D genes are given only for firm matches. Size values are once, few and many counts, or a class for expanded clones, and some rows have none.

V: TRBV5-1
D: -
size: -
J: TRBJ2-2
CDR3: CASSPAKNTGELFF
DNA: TGCGCCAGCAGCCCCGCGAAGAACACCGGGGAGCTGTTTTTT

V: TRBV5-1
D: TRBD1
size: few
J: TRBJ1-1
CDR3: CASSLAFQGARTEAFF
DNA: TGCGCCAGCAGCTTGGCCTTTCAGGGGGCGAGGACTGAAGCTTTCTTT

V: TRBV27
D: -
size: -
J: TRBJ2-3
CDR3: CASNIPGTFTDTQYF
DNA: TGTGCCAGCAATATTCCCGGGACTTTCACAGATACGCAGTATTTT

V: TRBV4-1
D: -
size: many
J: TRBJ2-1
CDR3: CASSQDPVASYNEQFF
DNA: TGCGCCAGCAGCCAAGATCCGGTCGCTTCCTACAATGAGCAGTTCTTC

V: TRBV20-1
D: -
size: -
J: TRBJ2-3
CDR3: CSAHTGLRDTQYF
DNA: TGCAGTGCTCATACAGGGCTGAGGGATACGCAGTATTTT

V: TRBV11-2
D: -
size: -
J: TRBJ2-1
CDR3: CASSLVLDQGEQFF
DNA: TGTGCCAGCAGCTTAGTGCTCGACCAGGGTGAGCAGTTCTTC

V: TRBV24-1
D: TRBD2
size: -
J: TRBJ2-1
CDR3: CAASDVAGETYNEQFF
DNA: TGTGCCGCCAGTGACGTAGCGGGAGAGACATACAATGAGCAGTTCTTC

V: TRBV12-3/TRBV12-4
D: -
size: -
J: TRBJ2-4
CDR3: CASSPSPGRDEHIQYF
DNA: TGTGCCAGCAGCCCGAGCCCCGGACGGGACGAGCACATTCAGTACTTC

V: TRBV7-2
D: TRBD2
size: few
J: TRBJ2-5
CDR3: CASSLGGFLAEETQYF
DNA: TGTGCCAGCAGCTTAGGCGGTTTTCTAGCGGAAGAGACCCAGTACTTC

V: TRBV12-2
D: -
size: few
J: TRBJ1-2
CDR3: CASRLFGTNYGYTF
DNA: TGTGCAAGTCGCCTGTTTGGAACTAACTATGGCTACACCTTC

V: TRBV5-1
D: -
size: many
J: TRBJ2-1
CDR3: CASSSNWAGDEQFF
DNA: TGCGCCAGCAGCTCTAACTGGGCCGGCGATGAGCAGTTCTTC

V: TRBV19
D: -
size: -
J: TRBJ1-3
CDR3: CASSIVGRQGNTIYF
DNA: TGTGCCAGTAGTATAGTCGGGCGGCAAGGAAACACCATATATTTT

V: TRBV19
D: TRBD1
size: -
J: TRBJ1-3
CDR3: CASSRTGGNTIYF
DNA: TGTGCCAGTAGTAGGACAGGAGGAAACACCATATATTTT

V: TRBV9
D: -
size: few
J: TRBJ2-1
CDR3: CASSVVGVGEQFF
DNA: TGTGCCAGCAGCGTAGTCGGGGTGGGTGAGCAGTTCTTC

V: TRBV3-1
D: -
size: few
J: TRBJ1-1
CDR3: CASSQRTVGTEAFF
DNA: TGTGCCAGCAGCCAACGGACGGTTGGCACTGAAGCTTTCTTT

V: TRBV12-3/TRBV12-4
D: TRBD1
size: many
J: TRBJ1-6
CDR3: CASSQGQMRGPLHF
DNA: TGTGCCAGCAGCCAGGGACAGATGAGGGGACCCCTCCACTTT

V: TRBV3-1
D: TRBD1
size: few
J: TRBJ1-1
CDR3: CASTPGQGNTEAFF
DNA: TGTGCCAGCACTCCGGGACAGGGTAACACTGAAGCTTTCTTT

V: TRBV5-1
D: -
size: few
J: TRBJ2-1
CDR3: CASSRRDSPFIYNEQFF
DNA: TGCGCCAGCAGCCGAAGGGACTCTCCCTTTATTTACAATGAGCAGTTCTTC

V: TRBV7-2
D: TRBD2
size: few
J: TRBJ2-2
CDR3: CASSPKTSGRPTGELFF
DNA: TGTGCCAGCAGCCCAAAGACTAGCGGGAGACCAACCGGGGAGCTGTTTTTT

V: TRBV28
D: TRBD2
size: many
J: TRBJ2-5
CDR3: CASSSLAAEETQYF
DNA: TGTGCCAGCAGTTCGCTAGCGGCCGAAGAGACCCAGTACTTC

V: TRBV5-1
D: -
size: -
J: TRBJ2-5
CDR3: CASSWTDGGSGETQYF
DNA: TGCGCCAGCAGCTGGACAGACGGCGGGAGTGGGGAGACCCAGTACTTC

V: TRBV5-1
D: TRBD2
size: -
J: TRBJ2-1
CDR3: CASSPTSGRQFF
DNA: TGCGCCAGCAGCCCGACTAGCGGGCGGCAGTTCTTC

V: TRBV19
D: -
size: -
J: TRBJ2-1
CDR3: CASSMVVGSYNEQFF
DNA: TGTGCCAGTAGTATGGTAGTAGGCTCCTACAATGAGCAGTTCTTC

V: TRBV10-3
D: TRBD2
size: -
J: TRBJ2-1
CDR3: CAISEVLAGNYYNEQFF
DNA: TGTGCCATCAGTGAGGTCCTAGCGGGAAACTACTACAATGAGCAGTTCTTC

V: TRBV12-3/TRBV12-4
D: TRBD1
size: few
J: TRBJ1-2
CDR3: CASSLVEGAGYTF
DNA: TGTGCCAGCAGTTTAGTCGAGGGGGCGGGCTACACCTTC

V: TRBV12-3/TRBV12-4
D: -
size: many
J: TRBJ1-6
CDR3: CASSFTGDSPLHF
DNA: TGTGCCAGCAGTTTTACCGGGGATTCACCCCTCCACTTT

V: TRBV7-7
D: TRBD1
size: few
J: TRBJ2-5
CDR3: CASSRNRGLQETQYF
DNA: TGTGCTAGCAGCCGCAACAGGGGGTTACAAGAGACCCAGTACTTC

V: TRBV20-1
D: -
size: many
J: TRBJ2-7
CDR3: CSARQYRATASYEQYF
DNA: TGCAGTGCCCGACAATACAGGGCTACCGCCTCCTACGAGCAGTACTTC

V: TRBV29-1
D: TRBD2
size: -
J: TRBJ2-7
CDR3: CSVALAGDEQYF
DNA: TGCAGCGTTGCACTAGCGGGAGACGAGCAGTACTTC

V: TRBV11-2
D: -
size: -
J: TRBJ2-5
CDR3: CASSSGGTDF
DNA: TGTGCCAGCAGCTCTGGGGGGACCGACTTC

V: TRBV29-1
D: TRBD2
size: few
J: TRBJ2-7
CDR3: CSVVGGSNEQYF
DNA: TGCAGCGTTGTAGGCGGGAGCAACGAGCAGTACTTC

V: TRBV6-5
D: -
size: many
J: TRBJ1-2
CDR3: CASSYGAYGGYTF
DNA: TGTGCCAGCAGTTACGGAGCCTATGGGGGCTACACCTTC

V: TRBV6-2/TRBV6-3
D: -
size: many
J: TRBJ2-2
CDR3: CASSYGSRGELFF
DNA: TGTGCCAGCAGTTACGGATCGCGAGGGGAGCTGTTTTTT

V: TRBV4-1
D: -
size: -
J: TRBJ2-1
CDR3: CASSQGWRDMRNEQFF
DNA: TGCGCCAGCAGCCAAGGATGGCGGGATATGAGAAATGAGCAGTTCTTC

V: TRBV15
D: TRBD1
size: many
J: TRBJ1-1
CDR3: CATSHRDRGDTEAFF
DNA: TGTGCCACCAGCCACCGGGACAGGGGAGACACTGAAGCTTTCTTT

V: TRBV9
D: TRBD1
size: few
J: TRBJ2-2
CDR3: CASTQGVSGELFF
DNA: TGTGCCAGCACACAGGGGGTGTCCGGGGAGCTGTTTTTT

V: TRBV25-1
D: -
size: -
J: TRBJ2-5
CDR3: CASSEGSRGEQETQYF
DNA: TGTGCCAGCAGTGAAGGGAGTCGGGGAGAACAAGAGACCCAGTACTTC

V: TRBV5-1
D: TRBD1
size: -
J: TRBJ2-2
CDR3: CASSLLPGQGPTGELFF
DNA: TGCGCCAGCAGCTTGTTGCCGGGACAGGGCCCGACCGGGGAGCTGTTTTTT

V: TRBV5-1
D: -
size: few
J: TRBJ1-5
CDR3: CASSLEGNGNQPQHF
DNA: TGCGCCAGCAGTCTGGAGGGGAACGGCAATCAGCCCCAGCATTTT

V: TRBV20-1
D: TRBD2
size: few
J: TRBJ2-7
CDR3: CSAIKVTRGGEQYF
DNA: TGCAGTGCTATCAAAGTGACTCGCGGGGGCGAGCAGTACTTC

V: TRBV5-6
D: -
size: few
J: TRBJ2-1
CDR3: CASSLGTIEQFF
DNA: TGTGCCAGCAGCTTGGGGACTATTGAGCAGTTCTTC

V: TRBV7-9
D: TRBD1
size: many
J: TRBJ2-2
CDR3: CASSPMTGGMIGELFF
DNA: TGTGCCAGCAGCCCGATGACAGGGGGTATGATCGGGGAGCTGTTTTTT

V: TRBV27
D: -
size: few
J: TRBJ2-1
CDR3: CASSFSSPPGNEQFF
DNA: TGTGCCAGCAGTTTTAGTAGCCCTCCCGGGAATGAGCAGTTCTTC

V: TRBV24-1
D: -
size: few
J: TRBJ1-3
CDR3: CATSAGGYGNTIYF
DNA: TGTGCCACCTCGGCCGGGGGCTATGGAAACACCATATATTTT

V: TRBV5-1
D: -
size: many
J: TRBJ2-7
CDR3: CASSLETDGLNEQYF
DNA: TGCGCCAGCAGCTTGGAGACCGACGGATTGAACGAGCAGTACTTC

V: TRBV28
D: -
size: -
J: TRBJ2-1
CDR3: CASSLVTGRNEQFF
DNA: TGTGCCAGCAGTTTGGTGACAGGGAGGAATGAGCAGTTCTTC

V: TRBV4-1
D: -
size: -
J: TRBJ1-3
CDR3: CASSHLGIGNTIYF
DNA: TGCGCCAGCAGCCATCTCGGAATTGGAAACACCATATATTTT

V: TRBV12-3/TRBV12-4
D: -
size: -
J: TRBJ2-3
CDR3: CASSWEVAETNTQYF
DNA: TGTGCCAGCAGTTGGGAAGTGGCGGAGACAAATACGCAGTATTTT

V: TRBV24-1
D: -
size: -
J: TRBJ1-1
CDR3: CATSEGGYTEAFF
DNA: TGTGCCACCAGTGAAGGCGGTTACACTGAAGCTTTCTTT

V: TRBV20-1
D: -
size: many
J: TRBJ2-3
CDR3: CSARGNTDTQYF
DNA: TGCAGTGCTAGAGGAAACACAGATACGCAGTATTTT

V: TRBV10-2
D: -
size: few
J: TRBJ2-5
CDR3: CASSPDGWETQYF
DNA: TGCGCCAGCAGCCCAGACGGCTGGGAGACCCAGTACTTC

V: TRBV10-3
D: TRBD1
size: -
J: TRBJ2-2
CDR3: CAITGQENTGELFF
DNA: TGTGCCATCACCGGACAGGAGAACACCGGGGAGCTGTTTTTT

V: TRBV19
D: -
size: -
J: TRBJ1-5
CDR3: CASSILEGRQPQHF
DNA: TGTGCCAGTAGTATCCTCGAGGGTAGACAGCCCCAGCATTTT

V: TRBV19
D: TRBD1
size: few
J: TRBJ1-1
CDR3: CASTLDRGGTEAFF
DNA: TGTGCCAGTACCCTCGACAGGGGAGGCACTGAAGCTTTCTTT

V: TRBV5-6
D: -
size: few
J: TRBJ2-3
CDR3: CASSLASDRHADTQYF
DNA: TGTGCCAGCAGCTTGGCCAGTGACAGGCACGCAGATACGCAGTATTTT

V: TRBV12-3/TRBV12-4
D: -
size: -
J: TRBJ1-5
CDR3: CASRWSGSQPQHF
DNA: TGTGCCAGCAGGTGGTCGGGAAGTCAGCCCCAGCATTTT

V: TRBV6-2/TRBV6-3
D: TRBD1
size: few
J: TRBJ2-7
CDR3: CASSYSMAGGEEQYF
DNA: TGTGCCAGCAGTTACTCGATGGCAGGGGGCGAGGAGCAGTACTTC

V: TRBV20-1
D: -
size: few
J: TRBJ1-3
CDR3: CSAAVPAGNTIYF
DNA: TGCAGTGCCGCCGTTCCCGCGGGAAACACCATATATTTT

V: TRBV12-3/TRBV12-4
D: -
size: few
J: TRBJ2-3
CDR3: CASSVLGLAGTDTQYF
DNA: TGTGCCAGCAGTGTCCTAGGGCTAGCCGGCACAGATACGCAGTATTTT